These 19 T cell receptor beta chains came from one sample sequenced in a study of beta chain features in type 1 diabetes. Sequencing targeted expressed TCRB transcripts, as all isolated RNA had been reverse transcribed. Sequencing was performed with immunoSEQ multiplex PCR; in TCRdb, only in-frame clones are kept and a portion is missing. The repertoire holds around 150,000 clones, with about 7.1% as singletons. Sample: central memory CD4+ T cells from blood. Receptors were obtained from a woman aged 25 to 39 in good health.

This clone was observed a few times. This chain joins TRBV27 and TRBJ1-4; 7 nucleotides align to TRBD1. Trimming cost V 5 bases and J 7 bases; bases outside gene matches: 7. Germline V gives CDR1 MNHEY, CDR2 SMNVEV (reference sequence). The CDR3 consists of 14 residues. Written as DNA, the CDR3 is TGTGCCAGCAGTCCTGGGACAGATACTGAAAAACTGTTTTTT. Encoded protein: CASSPGTDTEKLFF.

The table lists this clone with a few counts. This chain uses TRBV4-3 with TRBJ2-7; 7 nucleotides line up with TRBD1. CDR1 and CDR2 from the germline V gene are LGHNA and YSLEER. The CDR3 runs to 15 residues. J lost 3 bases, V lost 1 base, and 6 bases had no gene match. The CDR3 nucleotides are TGCGCCAGCAGCCAAGGTCTACAGGGGATCTACGAGCAGTACTTC. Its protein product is CASSQGLQGIYEQYF.

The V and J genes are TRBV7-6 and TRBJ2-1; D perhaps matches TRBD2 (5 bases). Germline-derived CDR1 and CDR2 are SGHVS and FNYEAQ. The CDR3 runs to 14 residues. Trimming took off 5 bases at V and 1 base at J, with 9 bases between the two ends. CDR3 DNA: TGTGCCAGCAGCCGAGGGCCGTCCTACAATGAGCAGTTCTTC. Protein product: CASSRGPSYNEQFF.

CDR3 in DNA: TGTGCCAGCATGGATTTACAGGGAGGGGGTGAGGCTTTCTTT. This encodes CASMDLQGGGEAFF. This rearrangement joins TRBV6-5 to TRBJ1-1; D is possibly TRBD1 (6 bases). Trimming stripped 7 bases from V and 11 bases from J, with 23 bases between. The CDR3 extends over 14 amino acids. The germline gives CDR1 MNHEY, CDR2 SVGAGI.

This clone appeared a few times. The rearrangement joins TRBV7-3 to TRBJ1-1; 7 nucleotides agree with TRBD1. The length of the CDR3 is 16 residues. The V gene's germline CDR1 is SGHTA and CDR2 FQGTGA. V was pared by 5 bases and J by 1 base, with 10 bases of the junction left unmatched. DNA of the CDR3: TGTGCCAGCAGCCTCGGGACAGTAAGGTCGAACACTGAAGCTTTCTTT. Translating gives CASSLGTVRSNTEAFF.

The CDR3 here is CASSPGGVSYEQYF. The CDR3 DNA reads TGTGCCAGCAGCCCGGGGGGGGTCTCCTACGAGCAGTACTTC. The V gene is TRBV7-2, the J gene TRBJ2-7, with TRBD2 matching 8 bases. Per the germline V gene, CDR1 is SGHTA and CDR2 is FQGNSA. V was pared by 5 bases and J by 0 bases, with 3 bases of the junction left unmatched. The CDR3 length is 14 residues.

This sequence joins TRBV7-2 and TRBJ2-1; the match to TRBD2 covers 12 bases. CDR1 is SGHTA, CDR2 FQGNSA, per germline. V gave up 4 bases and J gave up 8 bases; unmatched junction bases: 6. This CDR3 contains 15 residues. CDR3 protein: CASSSTSGRGYEQFF. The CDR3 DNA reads TGTGCCAGCAGCTCGACTAGCGGGAGAGGGTATGAGCAGTTCTTC.

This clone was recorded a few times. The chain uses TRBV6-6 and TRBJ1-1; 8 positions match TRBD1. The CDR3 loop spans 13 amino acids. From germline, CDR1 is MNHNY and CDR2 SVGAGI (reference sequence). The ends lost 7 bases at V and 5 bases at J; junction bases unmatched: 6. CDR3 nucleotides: TGTGCCAGCACCGGACAGGGAGGAACTGAAGCTTTCTTT. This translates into CASTGQGGTEAFF.

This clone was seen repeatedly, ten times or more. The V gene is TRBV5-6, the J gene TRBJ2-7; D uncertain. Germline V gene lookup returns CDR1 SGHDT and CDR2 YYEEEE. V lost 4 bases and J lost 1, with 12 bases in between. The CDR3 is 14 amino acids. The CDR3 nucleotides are TGTGCCAGCAGCGCTACGACGGAGTCCTACGAGCAGTACTTC. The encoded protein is CASSATTESYEQYF.

For the CDR3, the DNA is TGTGCCTGGATCCGGGAGGGTGGCACAGATACGCAGTATTTT. Translating gives CAWIREGGTDTQYF. This rearrangement joins TRBV30 to TRBJ2-3; 8 nucleotides align to TRBD2. Trimming removed 4 bases from V and 1 base from J; junction bases left unmatched: 4. Germline values: CDR1 GTSNPN, CDR2 SVGIG (reference sequence). The CDR3 totals 14 residues. Together with reference TRBV30 and TRBJ2-3, the CDR3 gives the full variable domain: SQTIHQWPATLVQPVGSPLSLECTVEGTSNPNLYWYRQAAGRGLQLLFYSVGIGQISSEVPQNLSASRPQDRQFILSSKKLLLSDSGFYLCAWIREGGTDTQYFGPGTRLTVL.

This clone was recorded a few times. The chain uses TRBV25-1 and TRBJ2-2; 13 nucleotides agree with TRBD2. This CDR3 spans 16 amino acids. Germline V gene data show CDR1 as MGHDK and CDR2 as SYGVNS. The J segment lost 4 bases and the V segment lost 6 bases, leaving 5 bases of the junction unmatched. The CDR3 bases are TGTGCCAGCAGAAGGACTAGCGGGAGAGGCACCGGGGAGCTGTTTTTT. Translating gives CASRRTSGRGTGELFF.

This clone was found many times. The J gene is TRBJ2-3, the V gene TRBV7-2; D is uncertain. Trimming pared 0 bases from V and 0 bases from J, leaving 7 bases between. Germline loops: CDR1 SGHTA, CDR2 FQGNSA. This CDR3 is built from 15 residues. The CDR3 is CASSLAKISTDTQYF. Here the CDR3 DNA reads TGTGCCAGCAGCTTAGCTAAAATTAGCACAGATACGCAGTATTTT.

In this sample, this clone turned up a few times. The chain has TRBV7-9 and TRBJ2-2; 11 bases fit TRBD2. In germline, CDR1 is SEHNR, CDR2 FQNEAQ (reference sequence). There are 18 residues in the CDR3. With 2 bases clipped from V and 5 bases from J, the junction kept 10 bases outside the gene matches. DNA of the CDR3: TGTGCCAGCAGCTTACCCTATCGACTAGCGGGAATTACCGGGGAGCTGTTTTTT. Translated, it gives CASSLPYRLAGITGELFF.

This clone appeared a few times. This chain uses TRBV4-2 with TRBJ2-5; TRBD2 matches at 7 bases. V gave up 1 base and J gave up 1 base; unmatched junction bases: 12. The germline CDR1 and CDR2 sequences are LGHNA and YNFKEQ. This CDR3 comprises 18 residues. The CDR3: CASSQGLGGRGGQETQYF. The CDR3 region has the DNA TGTGCCAGCAGCCAAGGGTTGGGAGGGAGGGGTGGCCAAGAGACCCAGTACTTC.

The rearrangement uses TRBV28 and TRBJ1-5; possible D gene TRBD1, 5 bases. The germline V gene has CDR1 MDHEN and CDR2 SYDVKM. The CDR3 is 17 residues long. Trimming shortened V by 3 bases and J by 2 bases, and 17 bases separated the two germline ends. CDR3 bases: TGTGCCAGCAGTTTTTACTCGGCCGGGGGGGGCAATCAGCCCCAGCATTTT. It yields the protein CASSFYSAGGGNQPQHF.

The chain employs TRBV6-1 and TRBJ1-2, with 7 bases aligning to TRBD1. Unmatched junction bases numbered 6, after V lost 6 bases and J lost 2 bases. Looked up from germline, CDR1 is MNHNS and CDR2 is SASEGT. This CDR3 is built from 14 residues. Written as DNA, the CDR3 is TGTGCCAGCAGCAGGGACAGCTCAAACTATGGCTACACCTTC. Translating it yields CASSRDSSNYGYTF.

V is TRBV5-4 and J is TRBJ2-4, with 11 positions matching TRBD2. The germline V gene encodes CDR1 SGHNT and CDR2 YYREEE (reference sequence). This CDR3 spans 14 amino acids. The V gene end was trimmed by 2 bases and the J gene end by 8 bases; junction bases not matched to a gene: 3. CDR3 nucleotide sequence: TGTGCCAGCAGCTTACTAGCGGGAGACCACATTCAGTACTTC. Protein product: CASSLLAGDHIQYF.

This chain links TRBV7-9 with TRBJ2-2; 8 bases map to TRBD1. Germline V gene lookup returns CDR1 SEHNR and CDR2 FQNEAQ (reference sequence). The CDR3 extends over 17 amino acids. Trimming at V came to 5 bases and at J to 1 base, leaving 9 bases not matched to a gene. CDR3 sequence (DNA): TGTGCCAGCAGCCTTGAACAGGGGGGTATGAACACCGGGGAGCTGTTTTTT. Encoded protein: CASSLEQGGMNTGELFF.

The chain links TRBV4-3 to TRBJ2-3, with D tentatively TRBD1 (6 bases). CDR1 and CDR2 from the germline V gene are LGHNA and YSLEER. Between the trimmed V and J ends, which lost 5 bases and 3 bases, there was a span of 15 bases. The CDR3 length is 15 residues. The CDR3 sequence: CASSARDTGTDTQYF. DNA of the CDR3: TGCGCCAGCAGCGCCCGGGACACTGGGACAGATACGCAGTATTTT.